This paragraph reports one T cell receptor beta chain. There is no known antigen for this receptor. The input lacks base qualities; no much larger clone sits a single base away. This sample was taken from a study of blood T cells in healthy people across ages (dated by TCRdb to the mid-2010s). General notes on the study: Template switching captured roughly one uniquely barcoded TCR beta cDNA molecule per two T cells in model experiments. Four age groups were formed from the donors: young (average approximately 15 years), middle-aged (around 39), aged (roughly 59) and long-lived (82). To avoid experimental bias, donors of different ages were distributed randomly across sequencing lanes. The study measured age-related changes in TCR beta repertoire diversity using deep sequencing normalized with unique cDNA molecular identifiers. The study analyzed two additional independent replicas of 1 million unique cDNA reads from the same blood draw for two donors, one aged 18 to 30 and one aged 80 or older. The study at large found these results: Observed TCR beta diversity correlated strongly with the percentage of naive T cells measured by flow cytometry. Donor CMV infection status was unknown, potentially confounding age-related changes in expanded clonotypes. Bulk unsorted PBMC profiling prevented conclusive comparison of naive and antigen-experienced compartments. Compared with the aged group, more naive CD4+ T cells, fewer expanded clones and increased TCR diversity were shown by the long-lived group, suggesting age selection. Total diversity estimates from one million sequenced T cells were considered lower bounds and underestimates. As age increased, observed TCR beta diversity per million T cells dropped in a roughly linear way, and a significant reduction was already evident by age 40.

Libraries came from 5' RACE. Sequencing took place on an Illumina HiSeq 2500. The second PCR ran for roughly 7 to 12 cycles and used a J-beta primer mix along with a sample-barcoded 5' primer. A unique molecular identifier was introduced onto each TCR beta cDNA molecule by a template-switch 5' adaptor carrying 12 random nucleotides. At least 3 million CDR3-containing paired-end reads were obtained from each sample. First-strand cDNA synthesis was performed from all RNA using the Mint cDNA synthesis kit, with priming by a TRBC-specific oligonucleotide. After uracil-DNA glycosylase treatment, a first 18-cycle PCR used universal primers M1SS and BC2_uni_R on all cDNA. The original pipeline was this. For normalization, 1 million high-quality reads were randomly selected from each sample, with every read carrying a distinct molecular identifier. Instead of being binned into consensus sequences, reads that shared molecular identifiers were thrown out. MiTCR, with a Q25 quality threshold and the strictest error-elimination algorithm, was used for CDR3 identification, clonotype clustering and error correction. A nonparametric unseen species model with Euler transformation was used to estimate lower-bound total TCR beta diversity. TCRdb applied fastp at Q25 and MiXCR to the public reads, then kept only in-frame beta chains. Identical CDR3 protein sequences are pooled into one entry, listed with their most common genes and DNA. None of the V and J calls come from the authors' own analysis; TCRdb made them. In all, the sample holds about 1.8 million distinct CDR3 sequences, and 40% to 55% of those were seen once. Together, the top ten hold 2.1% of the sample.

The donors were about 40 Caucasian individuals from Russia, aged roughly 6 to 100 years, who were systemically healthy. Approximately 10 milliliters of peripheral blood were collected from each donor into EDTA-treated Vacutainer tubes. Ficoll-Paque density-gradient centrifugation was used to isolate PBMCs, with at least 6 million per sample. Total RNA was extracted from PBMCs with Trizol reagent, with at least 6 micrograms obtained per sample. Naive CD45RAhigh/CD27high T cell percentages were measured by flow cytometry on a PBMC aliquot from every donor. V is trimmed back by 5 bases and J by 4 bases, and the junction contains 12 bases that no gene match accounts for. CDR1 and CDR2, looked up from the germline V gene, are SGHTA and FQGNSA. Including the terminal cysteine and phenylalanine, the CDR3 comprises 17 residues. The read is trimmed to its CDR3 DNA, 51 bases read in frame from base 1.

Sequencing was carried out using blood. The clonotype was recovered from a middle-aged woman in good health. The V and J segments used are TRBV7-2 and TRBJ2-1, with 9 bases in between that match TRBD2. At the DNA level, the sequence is TGTGCCAGCAGCCACTCCCCCCAGGCGGGGGGGTACAATGAGCAGTTCTTC. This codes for CASSHSPQAGGYNEQFF.